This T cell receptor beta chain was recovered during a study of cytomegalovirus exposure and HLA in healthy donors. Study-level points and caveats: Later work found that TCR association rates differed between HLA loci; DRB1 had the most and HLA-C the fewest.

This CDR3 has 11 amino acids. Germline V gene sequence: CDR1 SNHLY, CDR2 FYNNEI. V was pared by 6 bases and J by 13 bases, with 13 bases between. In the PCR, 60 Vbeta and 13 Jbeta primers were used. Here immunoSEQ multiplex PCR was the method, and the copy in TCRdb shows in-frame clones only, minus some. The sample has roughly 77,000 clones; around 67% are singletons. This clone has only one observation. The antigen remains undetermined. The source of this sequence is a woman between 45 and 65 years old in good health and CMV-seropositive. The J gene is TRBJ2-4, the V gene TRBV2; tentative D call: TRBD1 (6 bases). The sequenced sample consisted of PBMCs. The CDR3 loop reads CASSPDRLQYF. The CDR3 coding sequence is TGTGCCAGCAGCCCCGACAGGCTCCAGTACTTC.